This TCR beta chain was captured in a study of radiation and T cells in renal cell carcinoma. Trimming pared 5 bases from V and 4 bases from J, leaving 15 bases between. Germline CDR1 and CDR2: MDHEN and SYDVKM. The CDR3 loop spans 14 amino acids. Sequenced by immunoSEQ multiplex PCR; TCRdb stores in-frame clones only, minus some. The sample includes about 15,000 clones, approximately 50% of them seen just once. The sample's treatment: treatment-naive control, cytoreductive nephrectomy. The sequence was obtained from a man aged 50 to 59 with renal cell carcinoma. The material was tumor tissue, obtained from a patient whose treatment was nephrectomy without radiotherapy. This chain uses TRBV28 with TRBJ2-7, with D possibly matching TRBD1 (7 bases). The CDR3 coding sequence is TGTGCCAGCAGTCTGGAGGGGGCGCAGTACGAGCAGTACTTC. Its translation is CASSLEGAQYEQYF.